This TCR beta chain was sequenced during a study of metastatic and nonmetastatic thyroid tumors. This CDR3 spans 16 amino acids. The V and J ends lost 4 bases and 0 bases, in that order; junction bases with no gene match: 9. Germline V gives CDR1 LGHNA, CDR2 YNFKEQ. With MiXCR, TCRdb reprocessed the PCR reads. The sample has 15,000 to 20,000 clones, 34% seen once. Not a single patient had been given any form of treatment at any point before undergoing thyroid surgery. This receptor was identified in a female donor with papillary thyroid cancer or a benign thyroid nodule (not recorded which). Some clones in this sample may be carry-over from other donors' samples. V is TRBV4-2 and J is TRBJ2-7, with 7 positions matching TRBD1. Sample: tumor tissue. The CDR3 reads CASSRPDRADSYEQYF. For the CDR3, the DNA is TGTGCCAGCAGCCGCCCCGACAGGGCCGACTCCTACGAGCAGTACTTC.